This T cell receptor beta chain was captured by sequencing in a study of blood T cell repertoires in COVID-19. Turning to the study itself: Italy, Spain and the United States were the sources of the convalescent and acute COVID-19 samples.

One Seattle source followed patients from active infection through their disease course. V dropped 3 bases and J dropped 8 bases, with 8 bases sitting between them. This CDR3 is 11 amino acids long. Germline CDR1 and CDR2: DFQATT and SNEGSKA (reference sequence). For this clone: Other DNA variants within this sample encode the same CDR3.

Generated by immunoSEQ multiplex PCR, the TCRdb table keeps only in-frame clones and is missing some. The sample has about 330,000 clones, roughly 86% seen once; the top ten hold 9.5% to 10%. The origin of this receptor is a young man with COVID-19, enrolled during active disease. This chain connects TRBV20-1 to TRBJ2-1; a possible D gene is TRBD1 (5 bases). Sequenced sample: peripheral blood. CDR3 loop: CSASREDEQFF. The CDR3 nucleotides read TGCAGTGCTAGCAGGGAAGATGAGCAGTTCTTC.